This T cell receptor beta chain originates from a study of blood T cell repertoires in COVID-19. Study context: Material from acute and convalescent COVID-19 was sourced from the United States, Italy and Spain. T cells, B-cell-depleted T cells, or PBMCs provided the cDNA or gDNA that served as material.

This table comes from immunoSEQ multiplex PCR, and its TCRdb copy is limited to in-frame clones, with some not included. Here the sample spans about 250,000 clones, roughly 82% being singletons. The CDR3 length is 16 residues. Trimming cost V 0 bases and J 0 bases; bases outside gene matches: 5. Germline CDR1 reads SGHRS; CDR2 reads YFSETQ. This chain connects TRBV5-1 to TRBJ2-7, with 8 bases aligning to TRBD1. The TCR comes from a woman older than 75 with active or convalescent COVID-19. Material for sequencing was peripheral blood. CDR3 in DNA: TGCGCCAGCAGCTTGGAGGGCAGGGGGCACTCCTACGAGCAGTACTTC. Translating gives CASSLEGRGHSYEQYF.